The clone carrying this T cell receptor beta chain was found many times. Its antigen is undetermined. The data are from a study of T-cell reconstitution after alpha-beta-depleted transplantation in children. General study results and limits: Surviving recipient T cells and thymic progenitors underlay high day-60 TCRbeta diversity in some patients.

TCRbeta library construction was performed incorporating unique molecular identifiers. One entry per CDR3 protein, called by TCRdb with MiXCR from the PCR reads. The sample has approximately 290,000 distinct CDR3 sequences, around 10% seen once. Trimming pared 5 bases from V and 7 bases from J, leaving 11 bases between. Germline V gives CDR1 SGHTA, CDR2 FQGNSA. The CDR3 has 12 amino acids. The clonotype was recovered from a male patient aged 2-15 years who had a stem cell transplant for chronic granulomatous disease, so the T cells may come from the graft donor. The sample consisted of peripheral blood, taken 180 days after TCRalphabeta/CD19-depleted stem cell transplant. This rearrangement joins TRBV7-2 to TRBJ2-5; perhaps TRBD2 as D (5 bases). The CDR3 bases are TGTGCCAGCAGCGAGGGCTTAGGGACCCAGTACTTC. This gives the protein CASSEGLGTQYF.